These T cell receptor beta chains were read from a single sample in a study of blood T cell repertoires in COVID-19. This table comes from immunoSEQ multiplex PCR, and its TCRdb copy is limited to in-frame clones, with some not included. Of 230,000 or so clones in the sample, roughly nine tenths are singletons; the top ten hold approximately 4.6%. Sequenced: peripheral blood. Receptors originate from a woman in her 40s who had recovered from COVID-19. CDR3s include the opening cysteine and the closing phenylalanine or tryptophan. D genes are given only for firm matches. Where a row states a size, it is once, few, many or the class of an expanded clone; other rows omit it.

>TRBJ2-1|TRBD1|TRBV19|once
TGTGCCAGTAGCCAAAACAGGGGACGCTACAATGAGCAGTTCTTC
CASSQNRGRYNEQFF
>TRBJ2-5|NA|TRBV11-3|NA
TGTGCCAGCAGCTTAGTCCCAGGGTACCAAGAGACCCAGTACTTC
CASSLVPGYQETQYF
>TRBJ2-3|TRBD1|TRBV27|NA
TGTGCCAGCAGTATCGACAGGGGGGGTTCAGATACGCAGTATTTT
CASSIDRGGSDTQYF
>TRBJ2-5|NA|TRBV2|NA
TGTGCCAGCAGTGTTGGTGAGAGGGTTGTTTTAGAGACCCAGTACTTC
CASSVGERVVLETQYF
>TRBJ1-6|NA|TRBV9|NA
TGTGCCAGCAGCGAGACAGGCGAGAATTCACCCCTCCACTTT
CASSETGENSPLHF
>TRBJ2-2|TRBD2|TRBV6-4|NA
TGTGCCAGCAGAGGGGACTACAGCACCGGGGAGCTGTTTTTT
CASRGDYSTGELFF
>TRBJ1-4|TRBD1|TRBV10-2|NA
TGCGCCAGCAGTGATAGTCCCCCAGGGGGAACAGAAAAACTGTTTTTT
CASSDSPPGGTEKLFF
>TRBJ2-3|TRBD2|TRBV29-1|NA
TGCAGCGTTGCGCGCAGCGGGGGCCTTACGGATACGCAGTATTTT
CSVARSGGLTDTQYF
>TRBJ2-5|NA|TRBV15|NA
TGTGCCACCGGAAGGGGCGAAGGGACCCAGTACTTC
CATGRGEGTQYF
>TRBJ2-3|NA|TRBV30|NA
TGTGCCTGGACCCTTAGCGCCAGCACAGATACGCAGTATTTT
CAWTLSASTDTQYF